Each of the 22 T cell receptor beta chains below was sequenced from the same sample in a study of T cell responses to AZD1222 COVID-19 vaccine. Using immunoSEQ multiplex PCR, the repertoire was profiled, and TCRdb retains in-frame clones only, with some absent. Here the sample spans around 140,000 clones, nearly 90% being singletons. Sequences were derived from peripheral blood, sampled on day 0 of AZD1222 vaccination. These receptors all come from an adult in good health.

The CDR3 DNA is TGCGCCAGCAGCTTGGGAACGCGCACATCCGACGAGCAGTACTTC. This gives the protein CASSLGTRTSDEQYF. The chain is built from TRBV5-1 and TRBJ2-7; D gene unclear. Germline-derived CDR1 and CDR2 are SGHRS and YFSETQ. V lost 0 bases and J lost 5, with 15 bases in between. The CDR3 totals 15 residues.

J is TRBJ1-1 and V is TRBV27, with 7 positions matching TRBD1. The CDR3 sequence is 13 residues long. CDR1 MNHEY and CDR2 SMNVEV come from the germline V gene (reference sequence). V shed 6 bases, J shed 1 base, and the junction held 2 bases outside the gene matches. CDR3 sequence (DNA): TGTGCCAGCAGCCGACAGGGGAACACTGAAGCTTTCTTT. Amino acids: CASSRQGNTEAFF.

V gene TRBV9 combines with J gene TRBJ1-2; D remains unclear. Trimming removed 3 bases from V and 5 bases from J, with 11 bases in between. Germline V gene lookup returns CDR1 SGDLS and CDR2 YYNGEE. The CDR3 consists of 13 residues. CDR3 region: CASSGVGGYGYTF. The CDR3 coding sequence is TGTGCCAGCAGCGGAGTTGGAGGGTATGGCTACACCTTC.

This chain joins TRBV7-6 and TRBJ2-7, with 7 bases identical to TRBD2. Germline trimming cut 5 bases from V and 0 bases from J; bases unmatched to any gene: 13. The CDR3 loop spans 17 amino acids. Germline lookup yields CDR1 SGHVS and CDR2 FNYEAQ. CDR3 nucleotide sequence: TGTGCCAGCAGCCCGCTTAGTGGCGGGAGTTTCTCCTACGAGCAGTACTTC. It codes for CASSPLSGGSFSYEQYF.

V gene TRBV28 combines with J gene TRBJ2-7; D is ambiguous. Germline CDR1 is MDHEN and CDR2 is SYDVKM. V shed 6 bases and J shed 6 bases, with 9 bases lying between them. The length of the CDR3 is 11 residues. CDR3 in DNA: TGTGCCAGCAGACTTGCCTCCGAGCAGTACTTC. Its translation: CASRLASEQYF.

The CDR3 DNA reads as TGTGCCAGCAGTTTAGAGGCCTTCTACACCGGGGAGCTGTTTTTT. Translated, it gives CASSLEAFYTGELFF. The chain recombines TRBV27 with TRBJ2-2; D uncertain. The CDR3 has 15 residues. Germline V gene lookup returns CDR1 MNHEY and CDR2 SMNVEV (reference sequence). V lost 2 bases to trimming and J lost 3 bases, with 10 bases between them.

The chain uses TRBV11-3 and TRBJ2-4; D is possibly TRBD1 or TRBD2 (6 bases each). V lost 8 bases and J 0 bases, leaving 11 bases between the germline ends. Germline-derived CDR1 and CDR2 are SGHNT and YENEEA. CDR3 length: 14 residues. The CDR3 bases are TGTGCCAGCGGGGGGCCACTAGCCAAAAACATTCAGTACTTC. This codes for CASGGPLAKNIQYF. Supplemented by reference TRBV11-3 and TRBJ2-4, the full variable domain reads EAGVVQSPRYKIIEKKQPVAFWCNPISGHNTLYWYLQNLGQGPELLIRYENEEAVDDSQLPKDRFSAERLKGVDSTLKIQPAELGDSAVYLCASGGPLAKNIQYFGAGTRLSVL.

The rearrangement uses TRBV6-5 and TRBJ1-2; TRBD1 is a possible D gene (5 bases). V gave up 6 bases and J gave up 8 bases, with 19 bases separating them. The CDR3 sequence is 14 residues long. Germline V gene data show CDR1 as MNHEY and CDR2 as SVGAGI. CDR3 amino acids: CASRQGGLLLGYTF. The CDR3 nucleotides read TGTGCCAGCAGGCAGGGTGGTCTTCTCTTGGGCTACACCTTC.

The chain couples TRBV2 to TRBJ1-1; no clear D. Trimming shortened V by 2 bases and J by 10 bases, and 23 bases separated the two germline ends. The germline V gene encodes CDR1 SNHLY and CDR2 FYNNEI. This CDR3 is built from 16 residues. The CDR3 protein is CASSETGHDRGLVAFF. CDR3 coding DNA: TGTGCCAGCAGTGAAACCGGGCACGATAGAGGGTTGGTAGCTTTCTTT.

This rearrangement joins TRBV6-5 to TRBJ1-5, with D perhaps matching TRBD1 (5 bases). Trimming shortened V by 6 bases and J by 3 bases, and 9 bases separated the two germline ends. CDR1 is MNHEY, CDR2 SVGAGI, per germline. CDR3 size: 13 residues. CDR3 DNA sequence: TGTGCCAGCAGCCTTGGACACAATCAGCCCCAGCATTTT. It specifies CASSLGHNQPQHF.

The rearrangement uses TRBV5-4 and TRBJ2-5; D uncertain. Germline lookup yields CDR1 SGHNT and CDR2 YYREEE (reference sequence). The CDR3 length is 12 residues. Trimming left V 0 bases short and J 1 base short, with 1 base between. DNA for the CDR3: TGTGCCAGCAGCTTGGGCCAAGAGACCCAGTACTTC. As protein: CASSLGQETQYF.

This rearrangement joins TRBV7-9 to TRBJ1-6, with 7 bases fitting TRBD1. In germline, CDR1 is SEHNR, CDR2 FQNEAQ (reference sequence). V was clipped by 2 bases and J by 18 bases; unmatched bases: 10. This CDR3 has 13 residues. CDR3 nucleotide sequence: TGTGCCAGCAGCTTATCAACAGGGGCCCCAGCCCACTTT. Encoded protein: CASSLSTGAPAHF.

The chain recombines TRBV9 with TRBJ1-5; no firm D call. The germline V and J ends were trimmed by 3 bases and 8 bases, with 3 bases remaining between them. This CDR3 is built from 10 residues. CDR1 and CDR2 (germline): SGDLS, YYNGEE. The CDR3 sequence: CASSDEPQHF. DNA of the CDR3: TGTGCCAGCAGCGATGAGCCCCAGCATTTT.

This chain uses TRBV11-2 with TRBJ1-5; 9 bases agree with TRBD1. The length of the CDR3 is 13 residues. Trimming cost V 4 bases and J 7 bases; bases outside gene matches: 2. CDR1 is SGHAT and CDR2 is FQNNGV in the germline V gene. CDR3 bases: TGTGCCAGCAGCTCGGACAGGGGCCAGCCCCAGCATTTT. Protein product: CASSSDRGQPQHF.

V usage is TRBV5-4 and J usage is TRBJ2-6, with TRBD2 matching 7 bases. The CDR3 runs 19 residues. V gave up 2 bases and J gave up 0 bases; unmatched junction bases: 11. Germline lookup yields CDR1 SGHNT and CDR2 YYREEE (reference sequence). The CDR3 DNA reads TGTGCCAGCAGCTTCTCATGGGGGGGGATCGACTCTGGGGCCAACGTCCTGACTTTC. Translated: CASSFSWGGIDSGANVLTF.

This chain joins TRBV18 and TRBJ2-2; 8 nucleotides match TRBD2. CDR3 length equals 16 residues. Germline assignment: CDR1 KGHSH and CDR2 LQKENI. V was clipped by 3 bases and J by 4 bases; unmatched bases: 7. Written as DNA, the CDR3 is TGTGCCAGCTCACCTAGGACTAGCCGATTCACCGGGGAGCTGTTTTTT. Amino acids: CASSPRTSRFTGELFF.

The V gene is TRBV9, the J gene TRBJ2-5, with D maybe TRBD2 (6 bases). V lost 0 bases and J 5 bases, leaving 11 bases between the germline ends. The CDR3 runs 14 residues. The germline gives CDR1 SGDLS, CDR2 YYNGEE. The CDR3 protein is CASSVGGGIETQYF. The DNA for the CDR3 is TGTGCCAGCAGCGTAGGTGGCGGGATTGAGACCCAGTACTTC.

The chain couples TRBV4-3 to TRBJ1-4; D remains ambiguous. This CDR3 has 14 amino acids. Germline CDR1 is LGHNA and CDR2 is YSLEER. The germline V and J ends were trimmed by 3 bases and 5 bases, with 10 bases remaining between them. The CDR3: CASSQAGINEKLFF. CDR3 nucleotide sequence: TGCGCCAGCAGCCAGGCCGGGATCAATGAAAAACTGTTTTTT.

The table lists this clone with a few counts. V and J are TRBV28 and TRBJ1-5; 10 positions agree with TRBD1. The germline V gene encodes CDR1 MDHEN and CDR2 SYDVKM. V shed 6 bases and J 7 bases; nucleotides not matched to a gene: 9. This CDR3 has 15 residues. The CDR3 DNA reads TGTGCCAGCAGACGGACGACAGGGGGCGGCCAGCCCCAGCATTTT. This codes for CASRRTTGGGQPQHF.

The chain links TRBV18 to TRBJ2-7, with 8 bases identical to TRBD1. The CDR3 runs to 15 residues. Germline CDR1 is KGHSH and CDR2 is LQKENI. V shed 3 bases and J 0 bases; nucleotides not matched to a gene: 4. CDR3 nucleotide sequence: TGTGCCAGCTCACCTACGACAGGGGACTCCTACGAGCAGTACTTC. It translates to CASSPTTGDSYEQYF.

The chain combines TRBV15 with TRBJ2-7; no clear D. V lost 0 bases and J lost 6, with 9 bases in between. CDR1 and CDR2 (germline): LNHNV, YYDKDF (reference sequence). This CDR3 is 13 amino acids long. The CDR3 spells CATSRDETAEQYF. Here the CDR3 DNA reads TGTGCCACCAGCAGAGATGAAACTGCCGAGCAGTACTTC.

The CDR3 sequence: CASSLGTSGRYNEQFF. The CDR3 DNA follows: TGCGCCAGCAGCTTGGGGACTAGCGGGAGATACAATGAGCAGTTCTTC. The rearrangement links TRBV5-1 to TRBJ2-1; 13 nucleotides align to TRBD2. Trimming took 0 bases from V and 4 from J; bases not matched to a gene: 1. Germline assignment: CDR1 SGHRS and CDR2 YFSETQ. The CDR3 runs to 16 residues. The variable domain in full, completed from reference TRBV5-1 and TRBJ2-1, reads KAGVTQTPRYLIKTRGQQVTLSCSPISGHRSVSWYQQTPGQGLQFLFEYFSETQRNKGNFPGRFSGRQFSNSRSEMNVSTLELGDSALYLCASSLGTSGRYNEQFFGPGTRLTVL.